This T cell receptor beta chain was observed in a study of T-cell reconstitution after alpha-beta-depleted transplantation in children. Unique molecular identifiers featured in how the TCRbeta library was prepared. One entry per CDR3 protein, called by TCRdb with MiXCR from the PCR reads. Among 450,000 to 600,000 distinct CDR3 sequences, about 18% were seen once, and the ten largest hold roughly 3.3%. Germline CDR1 reads SGHAT; CDR2 reads FQDESV (reference sequence). The V and J ends lost 7 bases and 4 bases respectively, with 7 bases between them. The CDR3 consists of 11 residues. This clonotype originated in a human donor who donated a stem cell graft to a child with acute lymphoblastic leukemia. This specimen consisted of PBMCs from the stem cell graft donor, obtained from the stem cell graft. The chain employs TRBV11-1 and TRBJ1-2; D remains unclear. The CDR3 protein is CASTSGYGYTF. CDR3 sequence (DNA): TGTGCCAGCACCTCGGGCTATGGCTACACCTTC.